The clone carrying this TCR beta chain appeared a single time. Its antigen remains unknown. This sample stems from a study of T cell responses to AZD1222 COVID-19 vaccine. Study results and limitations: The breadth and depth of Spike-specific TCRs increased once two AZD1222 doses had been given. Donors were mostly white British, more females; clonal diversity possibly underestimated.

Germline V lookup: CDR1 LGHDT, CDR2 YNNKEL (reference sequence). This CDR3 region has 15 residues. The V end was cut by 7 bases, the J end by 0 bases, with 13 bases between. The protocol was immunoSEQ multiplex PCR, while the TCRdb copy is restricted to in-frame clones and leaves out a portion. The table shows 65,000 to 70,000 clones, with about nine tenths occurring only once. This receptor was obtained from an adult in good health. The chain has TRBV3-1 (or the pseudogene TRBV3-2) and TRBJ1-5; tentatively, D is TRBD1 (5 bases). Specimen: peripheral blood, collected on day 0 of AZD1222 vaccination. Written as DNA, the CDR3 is TGTGCCAGCACTCCCGGGGGTTATAGCAATCAGCCCCAGCATTTT. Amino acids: CASTPGGYSNQPQHF.